This T cell receptor (beta chain) was observed in a study of T cells after yellow fever vaccination. Study-wide context: In the case of low-cell-number fractions, SMART-Seq v4 Ultra Low Input was used for preparation.

This clonotype was seen only a few times. A read error may account for a junction end that differs from germline. CDR1 is SGHTA, CDR2 FQGNSA, per germline. The CDR3 sequence is 11 residues long. TCRdb called the 5' RACE reads again in MiXCR, with one record for every CDR3 protein. This sample has some 600,000 distinct CDR3 sequences, with less than 20% found just once. The V and J genes are TRBV7-2 and TRBJ1-1; D remains unclear. The clonotype originates from a man aged 18 to 30 who received the YFV17D yellow fever vaccine. Sequences were derived from PBMCs, sampled 5 to 6 days after the first yellow fever vaccination. CDR3 DNA: TGTGCCAGCAGCTTACTCACTGAAGTTTTCTTT. Its translation is CASSLLTEVFF. The whole variable domain, filled in from reference TRBV7-2 and TRBJ1-1, reads GAGVSQSPSNKVTEKGKDVELRCDPISGHTALYWYRQSLGQGLEFLIYFQGNSAPDKSGLPSDRFSAERTGGSVSTLTIQRTQQEDSAVYLCASSLLTEVFFGQGTRLTVV.